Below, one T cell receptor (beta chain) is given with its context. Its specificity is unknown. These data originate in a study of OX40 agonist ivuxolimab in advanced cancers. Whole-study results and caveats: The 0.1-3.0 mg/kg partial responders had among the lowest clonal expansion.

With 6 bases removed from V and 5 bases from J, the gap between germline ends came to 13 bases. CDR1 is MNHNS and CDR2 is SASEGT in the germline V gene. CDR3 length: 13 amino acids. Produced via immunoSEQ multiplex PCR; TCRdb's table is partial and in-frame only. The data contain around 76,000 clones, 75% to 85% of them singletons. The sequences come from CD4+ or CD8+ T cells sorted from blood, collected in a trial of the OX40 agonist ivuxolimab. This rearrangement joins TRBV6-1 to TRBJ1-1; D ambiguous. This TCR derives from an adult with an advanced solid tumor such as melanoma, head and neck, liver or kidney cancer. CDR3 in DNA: TGTGCCAGCAGCGACCCAGGTAGGACTGAAGCTTTCTTT. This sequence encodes CASSDPGRTEAFF.